The 4 T cell receptor beta chains presented below share a single source sample, sequenced in a study of patients and donors after allogeneic stem cell transplantation. In TCRdb, the RT-PCR reads were re-called with MiXCR into one record per CDR3 protein. The table lists some 230,000 distinct CDR3 sequences, approximately 14% of them singletons. Input material: blood, either unsorted or a sorted T cell fraction (not recorded which). Source of these receptors: a human donor who was either an allogeneic HSCT recipient or a stem cell or donor lymphocyte infusion donor (not recorded which). It is not recorded whose cells these are; they may come from a transplant donor.

The V call is TRBV7-8, the J call TRBJ1-1, with D unresolved. Germline loops: CDR1 SGHVS, CDR2 FQNEAQ. V shed 5 bases and J shed 5 bases, with 15 bases lying between them. There are 14 residues in the CDR3. CDR3 amino acids: CASSPVSLGTEAFF. The CDR3 region has the DNA TGTGCCAGCAGCCCAGTTTCTCTTGGGACTGAAGCTTTCTTT.

In its sample, this clonotype was seen many times. The genes are TRBV7-3 and TRBJ2-5; 7 bases agree with TRBD2. V lost 1 base, J lost 0 bases, and 8 bases stayed unmatched. This CDR3 contains 17 residues. Germline values: CDR1 SGHTA, CDR2 FQGTGA. The CDR3 spells CASSLSGSLPYQETQYF. The CDR3 nucleotides are TGTGCCAGCAGCTTAAGCGGGAGTCTACCGTACCAAGAGACCCAGTACTTC.

This clonotype was counted between two and nine times. The chain recombines TRBV6-4 with TRBJ2-2; no reliable D call. Trimming pared 3 bases from V and 3 bases from J, leaving 8 bases between. The CDR3 consists of 14 residues. Germline V gene data show CDR1 as MRHNA and CDR2 as SNTAGT. CDR3: CASSDKRDTGELFF. Written as DNA, the CDR3 is TGTGCCAGCAGTGATAAGCGAGACACCGGGGAGCTGTTTTTT.

This clonotype has only a few counts. The CDR3 DNA reads as TGTGCCACCAGTGATTGGGCAGCGGGAGGGAACCCTGAGCAGTTCTTC. Encoded protein: CATSDWAAGGNPEQFF. The chain joins TRBV24-1 to TRBJ2-1; 10 nucleotides match TRBD2. J was trimmed by 9 bases and V by 2 bases; bases with no gene match: 9. Germline V gene data show CDR1 as KGHDR and CDR2 as SFDVKD. This CDR3 spans 16 amino acids.